This T cell receptor beta chain originates from a study of T cell responses to AZD1222 COVID-19 vaccine. Profiling relied on immunoSEQ multiplex PCR, and the TCRdb table lists in-frame clones only, not all of them. The sample contains approximately 90,000 clones, roughly 88% of which appear only once. A remark on this clone: The target antigen is unknown.

The ends were cut back, 5 bases at V and 5 bases at J, with 13 bases in the middle. CDR3 length: 13 residues. CDR1 SGHAT and CDR2 FQNNGV come from the germline V gene. Study-level findings and limits: Spike-specific TCR breadth and depth both grew after two AZD1222 doses.

This receptor was taken from an adult in good health. The material sequenced was peripheral blood, taken on day 0 of AZD1222 vaccination. The chain joins TRBV11-2 to TRBJ2-7, with unresolved D. CDR3: CASSPGVVNEQYF. Written as DNA, the CDR3 is TGTGCCAGCAGCCCCGGTGTGGTCAACGAGCAGTACTTC.